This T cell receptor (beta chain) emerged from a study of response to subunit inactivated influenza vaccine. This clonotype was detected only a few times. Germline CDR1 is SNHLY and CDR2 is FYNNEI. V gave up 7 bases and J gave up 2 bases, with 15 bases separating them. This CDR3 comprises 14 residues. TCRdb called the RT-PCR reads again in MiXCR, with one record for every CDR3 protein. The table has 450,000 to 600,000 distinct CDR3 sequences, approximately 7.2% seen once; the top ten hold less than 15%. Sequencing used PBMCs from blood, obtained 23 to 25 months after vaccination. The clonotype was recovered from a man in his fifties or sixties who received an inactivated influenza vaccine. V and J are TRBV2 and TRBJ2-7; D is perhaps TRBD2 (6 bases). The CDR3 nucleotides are TGTGCCAGCAAAGTGGGACTTATTACCTACGAGCAGTACTTC. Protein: CASKVGLITYEQYF.